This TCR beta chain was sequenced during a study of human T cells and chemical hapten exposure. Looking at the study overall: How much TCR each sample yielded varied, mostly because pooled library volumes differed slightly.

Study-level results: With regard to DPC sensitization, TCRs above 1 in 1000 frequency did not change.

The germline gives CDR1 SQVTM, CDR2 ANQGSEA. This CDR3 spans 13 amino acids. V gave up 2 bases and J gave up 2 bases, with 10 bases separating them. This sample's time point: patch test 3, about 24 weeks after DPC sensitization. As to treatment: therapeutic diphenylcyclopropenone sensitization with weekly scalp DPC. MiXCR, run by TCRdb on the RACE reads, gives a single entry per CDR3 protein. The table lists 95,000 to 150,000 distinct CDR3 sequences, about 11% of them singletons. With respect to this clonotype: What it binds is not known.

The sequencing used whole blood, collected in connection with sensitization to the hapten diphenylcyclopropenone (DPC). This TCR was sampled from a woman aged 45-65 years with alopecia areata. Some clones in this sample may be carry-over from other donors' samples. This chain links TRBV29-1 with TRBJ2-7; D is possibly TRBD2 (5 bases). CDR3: CSVERGFPYEQYF. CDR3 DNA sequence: TGCAGCGTTGAACGGGGTTTCCCCTACGAGCAGTACTTC.